This T cell receptor (beta chain) derives from a study of molecular identifiers for immune sequencing clone quantification. This clonotype was found many times. The J segment lost 3 bases and the V segment lost 1 base, leaving 3 bases of the junction unmatched. This CDR3 region has 16 residues. Germline assignment: CDR1 LGHDT and CDR2 YNNKEL (reference sequence). MiXCR, run by TCRdb on the PCR reads, gives a single entry per CDR3 protein. The sample comprises around 86,000 distinct CDR3 sequences, roughly 20% of which are singletons, and about 0.85% rests with the top ten. The source of this sequence is a human donor in good health. Some libraries in this study had Jurkat cell RNA spiked in. The sample comprised naive CD8+ T cells from blood, with Jurkat cell RNA spiked in. Subset noted: FACS-sorted CD8+CD4-CCR7+CD45RA+ naive T cells. The rearrangement uses TRBV3-1 and TRBJ1-1, with TRBD1 identical over 12 bases. The CDR3 loop is CASSQVGTGGDTEAFF. DNA of the CDR3: TGTGCCAGCAGCCAAGTCGGGACAGGGGGCGACACTGAAGCTTTCTTT.